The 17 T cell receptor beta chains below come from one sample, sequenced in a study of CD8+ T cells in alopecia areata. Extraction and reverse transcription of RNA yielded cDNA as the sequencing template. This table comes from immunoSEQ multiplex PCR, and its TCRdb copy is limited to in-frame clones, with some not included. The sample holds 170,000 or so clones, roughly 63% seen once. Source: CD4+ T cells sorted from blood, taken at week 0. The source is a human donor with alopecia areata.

In nucleotides, the CDR3 is TGTGCCAGCAGCGCTGGGGAGGGATTAGGATACTTTTATGGCTACACCTTC. Its translation: CASSAGEGLGYFYGYTF. The chain couples TRBV7-2 to TRBJ1-2; D is undetermined. CDR1 is SGHTA, CDR2 FQGNSA, per germline. V was pared by 5 bases and J by 5 bases, with 24 bases between. This CDR3 spans 17 amino acids.

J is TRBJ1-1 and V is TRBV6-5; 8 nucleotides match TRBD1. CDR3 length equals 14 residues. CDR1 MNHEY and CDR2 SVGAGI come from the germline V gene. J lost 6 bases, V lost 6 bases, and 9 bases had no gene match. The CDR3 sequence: CASRGQDVRSEAFF. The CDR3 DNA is TGTGCCAGCAGGGGACAGGACGTACGTTCTGAAGCTTTCTTT.

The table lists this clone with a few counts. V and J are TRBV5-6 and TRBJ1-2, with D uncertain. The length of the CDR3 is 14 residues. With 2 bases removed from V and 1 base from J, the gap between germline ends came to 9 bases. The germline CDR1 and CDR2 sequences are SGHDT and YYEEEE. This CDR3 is CASSLDGVNYGYTF. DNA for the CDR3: TGTGCCAGCAGCTTAGACGGGGTTAACTATGGCTACACCTTC. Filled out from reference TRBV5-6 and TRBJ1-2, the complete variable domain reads DAGVTQSPTHLIKTRGQQVTLRCSPKSGHDTVSWYQQALGQGPQFIFQYYEEEERQRGNFPDRFSGHQFPNYSSELNVNALLLGDSALYLCASSLDGVNYGYTFGSGTRLTVV.

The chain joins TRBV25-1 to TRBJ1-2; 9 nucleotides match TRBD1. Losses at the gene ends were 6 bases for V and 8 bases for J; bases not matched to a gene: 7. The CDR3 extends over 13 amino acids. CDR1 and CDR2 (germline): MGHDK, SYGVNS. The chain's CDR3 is CASRTQGAWGYTF. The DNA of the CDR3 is TGTGCCAGCAGGACACAGGGGGCATGGGGCTACACCTTC.

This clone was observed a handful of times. The CDR3 spells CASSQDWAISGANVLTF. CDR3 nucleotide sequence: TGTGCCAGCAGCCAAGATTGGGCCATCTCTGGGGCCAACGTCCTGACTTTC. The chain joins TRBV4-2 to TRBJ2-6; D is uncertain. This CDR3 has 17 amino acids. V was shortened by 0 bases and J by 0 bases, with 9 bases between the two germline ends. CDR1 is LGHNA and CDR2 is YNFKEQ in the germline V gene.

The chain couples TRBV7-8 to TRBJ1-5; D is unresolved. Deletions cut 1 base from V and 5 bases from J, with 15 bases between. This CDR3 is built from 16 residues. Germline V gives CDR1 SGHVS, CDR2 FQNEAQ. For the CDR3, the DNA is TGTGCCAGCAGCTTAGGGTCGCGGGTCTGGTATCAGCCCCAGCATTTT. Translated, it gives CASSLGSRVWYQPQHF.

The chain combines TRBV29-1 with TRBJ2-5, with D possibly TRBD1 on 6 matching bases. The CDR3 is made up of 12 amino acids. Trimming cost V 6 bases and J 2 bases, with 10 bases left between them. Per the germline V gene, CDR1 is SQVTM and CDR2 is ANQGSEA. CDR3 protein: CSVWTVQETQYF. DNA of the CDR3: TGCAGCGTGTGGACAGTTCAAGAGACCCAGTACTTC.

The DNA for the CDR3 is TGTGCCACCAGCAGGGGAGGCTCTGGGGCCAACGTCCTGACTTTC. This translates into CATSRGGSGANVLTF. This chain uses TRBV15 with TRBJ2-6; possibly TRBD2 for D (6 bases). Germline V gene lookup returns CDR1 LNHNV and CDR2 YYDKDF (reference sequence). The CDR3 runs 15 residues. Trimming shortened V by 3 bases and J by 0 bases, and 6 bases separated the two germline ends.

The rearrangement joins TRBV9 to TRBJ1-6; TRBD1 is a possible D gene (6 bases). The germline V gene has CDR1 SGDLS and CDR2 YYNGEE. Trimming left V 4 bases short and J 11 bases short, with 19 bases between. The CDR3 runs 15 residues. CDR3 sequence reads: CASSQSVGGVAPLHF. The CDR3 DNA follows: TGTGCCAGCAGCCAATCAGTAGGGGGGGTTGCACCCCTCCACTTT.

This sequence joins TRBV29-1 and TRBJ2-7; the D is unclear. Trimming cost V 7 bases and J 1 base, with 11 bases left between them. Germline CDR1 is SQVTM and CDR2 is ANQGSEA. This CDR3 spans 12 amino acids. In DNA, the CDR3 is TGCAGCGCCGCGGCAGGATCCTACGAGCAGTACTTC. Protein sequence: CSAAAGSYEQYF.

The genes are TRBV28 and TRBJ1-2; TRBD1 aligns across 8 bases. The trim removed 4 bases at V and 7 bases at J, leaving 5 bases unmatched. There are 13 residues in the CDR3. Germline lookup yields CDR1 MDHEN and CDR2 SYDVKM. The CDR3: CASSWQGAVGYTF. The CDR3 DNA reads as TGTGCCAGCAGTTGGCAGGGGGCAGTTGGCTACACCTTC.

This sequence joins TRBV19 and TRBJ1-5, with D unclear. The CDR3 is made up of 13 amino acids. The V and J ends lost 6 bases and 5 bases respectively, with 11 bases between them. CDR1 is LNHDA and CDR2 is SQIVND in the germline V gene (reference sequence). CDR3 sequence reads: CASSSQVDQPQHF. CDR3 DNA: TGTGCCAGTAGCTCCCAGGTGGATCAGCCCCAGCATTTT.

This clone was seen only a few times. CDR3 residues: CSVEVQAPNYGYTF. CDR3 sequence (DNA): TGCAGCGTTGAAGTCCAAGCCCCTAACTATGGCTACACCTTC. V and J are TRBV29-1 and TRBJ1-2; D remains unclear. The CDR3 totals 14 residues. Trimming cost V 1 base and J 0 bases, with 9 bases left between them. The germline V gene encodes CDR1 SQVTM and CDR2 ANQGSEA.

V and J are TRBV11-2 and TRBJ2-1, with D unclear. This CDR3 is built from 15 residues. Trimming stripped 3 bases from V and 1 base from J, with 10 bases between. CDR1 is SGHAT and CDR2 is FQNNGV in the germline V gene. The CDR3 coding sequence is TGTGCCAGCAGCTTCCAAGGGATTTCCTACAATGAGCAGTTCTTC. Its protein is CASSFQGISYNEQFF.

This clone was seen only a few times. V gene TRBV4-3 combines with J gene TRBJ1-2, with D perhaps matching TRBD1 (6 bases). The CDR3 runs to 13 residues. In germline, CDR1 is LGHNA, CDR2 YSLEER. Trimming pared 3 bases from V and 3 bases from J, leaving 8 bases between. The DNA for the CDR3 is TGCGCCAGCAGCCAGACAGGCCACTATGGCTACACCTTC. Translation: CASSQTGHYGYTF.

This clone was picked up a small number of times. The CDR3 region is CASSQEGDRVQQYF. The CDR3 DNA follows: TGCGCCAGCAGCCAAGAAGGCGACAGGGTCCAGCAGTACTTC. The rearrangement links TRBV4-3 to TRBJ2-7; TRBD1 matches 7 bases. This CDR3 comprises 14 residues. V shed 0 bases, J shed 8 bases, and the junction held 7 bases outside the gene matches. Looked up from germline, CDR1 is LGHNA and CDR2 is YSLEER.

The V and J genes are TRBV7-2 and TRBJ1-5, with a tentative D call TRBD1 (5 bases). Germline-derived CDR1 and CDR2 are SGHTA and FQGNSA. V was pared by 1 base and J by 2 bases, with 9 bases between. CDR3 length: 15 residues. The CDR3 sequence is CASSLDLGGNQPQHF. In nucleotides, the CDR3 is TGTGCCAGCAGCTTAGACTTAGGGGGCAATCAGCCCCAGCATTTT. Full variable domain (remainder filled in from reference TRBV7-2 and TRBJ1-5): GAGVSQSPSNKVTEKGKDVELRCDPISGHTALYWYRQSLGQGLEFLIYFQGNSAPDKSGLPSDRFSAERTGGSVSTLTIQRTQQEDSAVYLCASSLDLGGNQPQHFGDGTRLSIL.